The 25 T cell receptor beta chains in this list originate from one sample, sequenced in a study of post-analysis software for immune sequencing data. These receptors lack a known antigen. Broader study findings: Controls had lower frequencies than patients of four or five TRBV segments, which included TRBV5-6, TRBV5-1 and TRBV20-1.

TCR beta libraries were prepared from cDNA with unique molecular identifiers. In TCRdb, the PCR reads were re-called with MiXCR into one record per CDR3 protein. The table includes hundreds of thousands of distinct CDR3 sequences, approximately 50% detected once. Sequencing input: blood. These receptors were obtained from a girl between 10 and 17 years old with multiple sclerosis.

This chain links TRBV7-3 with TRBJ2-5; TRBD2 matches 15 bases. V lost 4 bases, J lost 2 bases, and 11 bases stayed unmatched. This CDR3 comprises 19 residues. Germline loops: CDR1 SGHTA, CDR2 FQGTGA. In nucleotides, the CDR3 is TGTGCCAGCAGCTCCGGGGGACTAGCGGGAGGCGGTCCTCAAGAGACCCAGTACTTC. This sequence encodes CASSSGGLAGGGPQETQYF. Full variable domain (rest looked up from reference TRBV7-3 and TRBJ2-5): GAGVSQTPSNKVTEKGKYVELRCDPISGHTALYWYRQSLGQGPEFLIYFQGTGAADDSGLPNDRFFAVRPEGSVSTLKIQRTERGDSAVYLCASSSGGLAGGGPQETQYFGPGTRLLVL.

This chain links TRBV29-1 with TRBJ1-1, with D possibly matching TRBD1 (6 bases). Germline V gene lookup returns CDR1 SQVTM and CDR2 ANQGSEA. This CDR3 has 13 residues. Trimming left V 8 bases short and J 0 bases short, with 13 bases between. In DNA, the CDR3 is TGCAGCTTTCGGACAGTCATGAACACTGAAGCTTTCTTT. Its translation: CSFRTVMNTEAFF.

A few counts support this clonotype. V and J are TRBV12-5 and TRBJ1-4, with a possible D match to TRBD1 (5 bases). Trimming shortened V by 3 bases and J by 8 bases, and 13 bases separated the two germline ends. The CDR3 loop spans 14 amino acids. Germline CDR1 is LGHNT and CDR2 is FRNRAP. The CDR3 sequence is CASGLRGLGEKLFF. DNA of the CDR3: TGTGCTAGTGGTTTAAGGGGTCTGGGGGAAAAACTGTTTTTT.

The V call is TRBV6-1, the J call TRBJ2-5; 8 bases agree with TRBD2. The end of the DNA aligns better with TRBJ2-7, so the J call may be wrong. The CDR3 sequence is 15 residues long. Germline V gene lookup returns CDR1 MNHNS and CDR2 SASEGT. The CDR3 bases are TGTGCCAGCAGTCCACGGAGGACTAGCAGGTACGAGCAGTACTTC. This encodes CASSPRRTSRYEQYF.

The V call is TRBV5-1, the J call TRBJ1-5; tentative D call: TRBD1 (5 bases). This CDR3 has 14 amino acids. Germline V lookup: CDR1 SGHRS, CDR2 YFSETQ. V lost 0 bases to trimming and J lost 9 bases, with 13 bases between them. This CDR3 is CASSLDQGLGPQHF. The CDR3 nucleotides are TGCGCCAGCAGCTTGGATCAGGGCTTAGGGCCCCAGCATTTT.

J is TRBJ1-1 and V is TRBV7-2; D is undetermined. The CDR3 sequence is 13 residues long. The germline V gene encodes CDR1 SGHTA and CDR2 FQGNSA. Between the trimmed V and J ends, which lost 3 bases and 7 bases, there was a span of 12 bases. The CDR3 loop is CASSLEWQDEAFF. The CDR3 DNA reads TGTGCCAGCAGCTTGGAATGGCAGGATGAAGCTTTCTTT.

The chain links TRBV30 to TRBJ2-5; no clear D gene. Germline values: CDR1 GTSNPN, CDR2 SVGIG (reference sequence). Trimming shortened V by 0 bases and J by 1 base, and 6 bases separated the two germline ends. The CDR3 extends over 13 amino acids. CDR3 nucleotides: TGTGCCTGGAGTGTAACGTCCCAAGAGACCCAGTACTTC. This encodes CAWSVTSQETQYF.

This clonotype was picked up one time. This rearrangement joins TRBV2 to TRBJ2-1; the match to TRBD2 covers 15 bases. This CDR3 has 20 residues. After removal of 2 bases from V and 2 bases from J, the junction contained 10 bases not matched to a gene. Germline CDR1 and CDR2: SNHLY and FYNNEI. The CDR3 nucleotides are TGTGCCAGCAGTGAACCAACCGGGACTAGCGGGGGGACAACCTACAATGAGCAGTTCTTC. The encoded protein is CASSEPTGTSGGTTYNEQFF.

The J gene is TRBJ2-3, the V gene TRBV4-2, with D uncertain. This CDR3 spans 14 amino acids. The V gene's germline CDR1 is LGHNA and CDR2 YNFKEQ. Trimming took 0 bases from V and 4 from J, leaving 8 bases between them. CDR3 in amino acids: CASSQDRASDTQYF. CDR3 in DNA: TGTGCCAGCAGCCAAGATCGGGCCTCAGATACGCAGTATTTT.

The chain has TRBV20-1 and TRBJ2-4; TRBD1 matches at 12 bases. The DNA end favors TRBJ2-7, so the J call may be wrong. From germline, CDR1 is DFQATT and CDR2 SNEGSKA (reference sequence). This CDR3 is built from 15 residues. The CDR3 nucleotides are TGCAGTGCTAGAGATAGGGGACAGGGGGCCGACGAGCAGTACTTC. This encodes CSARDRGQGADEQYF.

This clonotype was seen a few times. CDR3 protein: CASSLGEGGYENIQYF. CDR3 nucleotide sequence: TGCGCCAGCAGCTTGGGTGAGGGGGGATACGAAAACATTCAGTACTTC. This sequence joins TRBV5-1 and TRBJ2-4; D may match TRBD1 or TRBD2 (6 bases each). Germline CDR1 SGHRS, CDR2 YFSETQ. The CDR3 has 16 residues. The V end lost 0 bases, the J end lost 5 bases, and 15 bases lay between the germline ends.

CDR3 protein: CATSDATSGRASVQFF. The CDR3 nucleotides read TGTGCCACCAGTGATGCGACTAGCGGGAGGGCCTCGGTGCAGTTCTTC. J is TRBJ2-1 and V is TRBV24-1; 14 positions match TRBD2. V shed 3 bases and J 12 bases; nucleotides not matched to a gene: 9. CDR1 and CDR2 from the germline V gene are KGHDR and SFDVKD. The CDR3 runs 16 residues.

V usage is TRBV12-3 or TRBV12-4 and J usage is TRBJ1-2; D unresolved. This CDR3 is built from 13 residues. The V end lost 3 bases, the J end lost 8 bases, and 13 bases lay between the germline ends. CDR3 sequence (DNA): TGTGCCAGCAGTTTTAACGGGTATGGAGGCTACACCTTC. Translation gives CASSFNGYGGYTF.

This clonotype was observed a handful of times. A junction boundary mismatches the germline segment, possibly from a read error. V is TRBV5-5 and J is TRBJ1-2; possibly TRBD1 for D (5 bases). CDR1 is SGHKS, CDR2 YYEKEE, per germline (reference sequence). This CDR3 has 14 amino acids. CDR3 protein: CASGLAGGVYGYTF. CDR3 bases: TGTGCCAGCGGCTTAGCCGGGGGTGTTTATGGCTACACCTTC.

This clonotype occurred a few times. This CDR3 reads CSVSRTNSGEQYF. For the CDR3, the DNA is TGCAGCGTTTCCAGGACAAATTCGGGCGAGCAGTACTTC. The chain recombines TRBV29-1 with TRBJ2-5; TRBD1 is a possible D gene (5 bases). The J call may be mistaken, given a closer DNA end match to TRBJ2-7. This CDR3 region has 13 residues. Germline CDR1 is SQVTM and CDR2 is ANQGSEA.

This clonotype showed up just a few times. The chain uses TRBV4-1 and TRBJ1-5; D gene unclear. Germline V gene data show CDR1 as MGHRA and CDR2 as YSYEKL. V lost 0 bases, J lost 9 bases, and 9 bases lay in between. The CDR3 consists of 13 residues. DNA for the CDR3: TGCGCCAGCAGCCAAGATCCTGAGGGGCCCCAGCATTTT. Its protein product is CASSQDPEGPQHF.

This clonotype was counted between two and nine times. The chain carries TRBV7-6 and TRBJ2-7, with 8 positions matching TRBD1. CDR3 length: 16 residues. Germline V gives CDR1 SGHVS, CDR2 FNYEAQ. V trimming: 4 bases; J trimming: 3 bases; junction bases outside the gene matches: 11. For the CDR3, the DNA is TGTGCCAGCAGCTCATCCGGGGACAGGATGGGCTACGAGCAGTACTTC. Translating it yields CASSSSGDRMGYEQYF. The full variable domain, with the rest looked up from reference TRBV7-6 and TRBJ2-7, is GAGVSQSPRYKVTKRGQDVALRCDPISGHVSLYWYRQALGQGPEFLTYFNYEAQQDKSGLPNDRFSAERPEGSISTLTIQRTEQRDSAMYRCASSSSGDRMGYEQYFGPGTRLTVT.

The CDR3 is CASSLALAGAEQFF. The CDR3 DNA reads as TGTGCCAGCAGCTTAGCGCTAGCGGGGGCCGAGCAGTTCTTC. The chain joins TRBV7-9 to TRBJ2-1, with 10 bases aligning to TRBD2. The germline V gene encodes CDR1 SEHNR and CDR2 FQNEAQ (reference sequence). The CDR3 is 14 amino acids. After removal of 0 bases from V and 10 bases from J, the junction contained 3 bases not matched to a gene.

This sequence joins TRBV5-6 and TRBJ2-1; 8 bases align to TRBD1. The CDR3 runs to 17 residues. With V trimmed by 4 bases and J by 4 bases, 13 bases remained unmatched. From germline, CDR1 is SGHDT and CDR2 YYEEEE. DNA of the CDR3: TGTGCCAGCAGCCCCCCCGGGACAGGAGGGTCTTACAATGAGCAGTTCTTC. This translates into CASSPPGTGGSYNEQFF.

This clonotype was found a few times. V and J are TRBV12-5 and TRBJ2-4, with D perhaps TRBD2 (6 bases). V was pared by 5 bases and J by 13 bases, with 18 bases between. The CDR3 consists of 13 residues. Germline V gene sequence: CDR1 LGHNT, CDR2 FRNRAP. The CDR3 DNA sequence: TGTGCTAGTGGTCCCATAGGAGTAGCGGAGCAGTACTTC. Amino acids: CASGPIGVAEQYF.

The rearrangement links TRBV2 to TRBJ2-5, with 8 bases matching TRBD2. V gave up 6 bases and J gave up 2 bases; unmatched junction bases: 8. Germline assignment: CDR1 SNHLY and CDR2 FYNNEI. CDR3 size: 15 residues. CDR3 amino acids: CASRAIAGTQETQYF. CDR3 DNA sequence: TGTGCCAGCAGGGCAATAGCGGGAACACAAGAGACCCAGTACTTC.

This chain connects TRBV29-1 to TRBJ2-7; 14 bases map to TRBD2. The CDR3 is 16 amino acids. Unmatched junction bases numbered 14, after V lost 6 bases and J lost 7 bases. Germline V CDR1 and CDR2: SQVTM, ANQGSEA. CDR3 coding DNA: TGCAGCGTACGCGGGACTAGCGGGAGATTCAACAATGAGCAGTACTTC. Encoded protein: CSVRGTSGRFNNEQYF.

Only a few counts were recorded for this clonotype. The chain combines TRBV10-3 with TRBJ2-7, with 14 bases matching TRBD2. Trimming removed 10 bases from V and 1 base from J; junction bases left unmatched: 6. The length of the CDR3 is 15 residues. Germline V gene sequence: CDR1 ENHRY, CDR2 SYGVKD. The CDR3 reads CASTGTSGSSYEQYF. The CDR3 DNA is TGTGCCAGTACCGGGACTAGCGGGAGTTCCTACGAGCAGTACTTC.

The CDR3 DNA reads TGTGCCACCAGCAGAGTGGGGGGTGCCTACGAGCAGTACTTC. Translated: CATSRVGGAYEQYF. The genes are TRBV15 and TRBJ2-7, with a tentative D call TRBD2 (6 bases). Germline-derived CDR1 and CDR2 are LNHNV and YYDKDF (reference sequence). The CDR3 runs 14 residues. The V gene lost 1 base and the J gene lost 2 bases, with 9 bases spanning the gap.

This clonotype has just a few counts. This rearrangement joins TRBV2 to TRBJ2-3; TRBD2 matches 11 bases. Germline-derived CDR1 and CDR2 are SNHLY and FYNNEI. The trim removed 3 bases at V and 6 bases at J, leaving 8 bases unmatched. This CDR3 comprises 16 residues. As DNA, the CDR3 is TGTGCCAGCAGTGAGGCTAGCGGGGGGAACAGGGATACGCAGTATTTT. Its translation is CASSEASGGNRDTQYF.